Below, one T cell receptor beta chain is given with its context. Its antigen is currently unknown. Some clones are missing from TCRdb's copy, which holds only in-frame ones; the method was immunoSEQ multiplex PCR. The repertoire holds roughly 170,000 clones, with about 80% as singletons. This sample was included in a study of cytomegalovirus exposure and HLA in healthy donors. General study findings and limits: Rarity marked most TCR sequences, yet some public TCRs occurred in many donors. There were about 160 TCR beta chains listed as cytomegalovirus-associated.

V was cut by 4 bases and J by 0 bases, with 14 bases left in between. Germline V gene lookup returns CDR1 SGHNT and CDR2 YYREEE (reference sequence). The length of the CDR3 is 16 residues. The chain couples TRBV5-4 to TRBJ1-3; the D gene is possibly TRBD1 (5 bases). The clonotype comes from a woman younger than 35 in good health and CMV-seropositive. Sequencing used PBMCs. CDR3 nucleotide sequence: TGTGCCAGCAGCGGAGGGACGGGGAGCTCTGGAAACACCATATATTTT. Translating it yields CASSGGTGSSGNTIYF.